The 2 T cell receptor beta chains below all came from one sample that was sequenced in a study of blood T cell repertoires in COVID-19. Some clones are missing from TCRdb's copy, which holds only in-frame ones; the method was immunoSEQ multiplex PCR. Of over 130,000 clones listed, roughly 85% were seen once; the top ten hold about 3.2%. Sequences were obtained from peripheral blood. Receptors were obtained from a man aged 50 to 59 with acute or convalescent COVID-19.

The rearrangement joins TRBV6-5 to TRBJ1-1, with D possibly matching TRBD1 (5 bases). CDR3 length: 11 amino acids. Germline CDR1 and CDR2: MNHEY and SVGAGI. Between the trimmed V and J ends, which lost 11 bases and 7 bases, there was a span of 14 bases. The CDR3 coding sequence is TGTGCCTTACTAACAGGCTATGAAGCTTTCTTT. It codes for CALLTGYEAFF.

The rearrangement joins TRBV14 to TRBJ2-1, with a weak D call TRBD1 (6 bases). The CDR3 is 17 amino acids. The V end lost 3 bases, the J end lost 0 bases, and 15 bases lay between the germline ends. In germline, CDR1 is SGHDN, CDR2 FVKESK. DNA of the CDR3: TGTGCCAGCAGCCAGAGGACAGACATTAGCTCCTACAATGAGCAGTTCTTC. Translating gives CASSQRTDISSYNEQFF. Drawing the rest from reference TRBV14 and TRBJ2-1, the complete variable domain is EAGVTQFPSHSVIEKGQTVTLRCDPISGHDNLYWYRRVMGKEIKFLLHFVKESKQDESGMPNNRFLAERTGGTYSTLKVQPAELEDSGVYFCASSQRTDISSYNEQFFGPGTRLTVL.